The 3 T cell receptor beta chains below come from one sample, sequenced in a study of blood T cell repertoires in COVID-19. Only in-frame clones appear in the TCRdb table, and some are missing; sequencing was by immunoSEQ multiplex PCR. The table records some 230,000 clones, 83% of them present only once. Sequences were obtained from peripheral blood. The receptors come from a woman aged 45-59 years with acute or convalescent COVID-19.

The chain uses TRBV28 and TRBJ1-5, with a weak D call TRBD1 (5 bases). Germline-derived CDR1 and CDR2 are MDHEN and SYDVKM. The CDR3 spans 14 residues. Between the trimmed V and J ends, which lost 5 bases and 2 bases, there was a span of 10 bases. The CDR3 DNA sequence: TGTGCCAGCAGTGCAGGGTCTGGCAATCAGCCCCAGCATTTT. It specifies CASSAGSGNQPQHF.

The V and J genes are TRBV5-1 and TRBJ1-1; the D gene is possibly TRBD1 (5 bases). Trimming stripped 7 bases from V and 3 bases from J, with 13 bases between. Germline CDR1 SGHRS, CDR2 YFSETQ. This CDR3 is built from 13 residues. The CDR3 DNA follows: TGCGCCAGCGGCCCAGTAGGGGACACTGAAGCTTTCTTT. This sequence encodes CASGPVGDTEAFF.

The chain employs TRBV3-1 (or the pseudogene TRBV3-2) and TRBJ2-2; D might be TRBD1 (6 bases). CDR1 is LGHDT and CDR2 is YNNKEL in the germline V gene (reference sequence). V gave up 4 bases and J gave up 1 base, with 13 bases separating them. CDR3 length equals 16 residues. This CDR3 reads CASSRTGPLNTGELFF. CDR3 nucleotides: TGTGCCAGCAGCCGAACAGGGCCCCTGAACACCGGGGAGCTGTTTTTT.